The 24 T cell receptor beta chains below were found in one sample sequenced in a study of cytomegalovirus exposure and HLA in healthy donors. The PCR used 60 Vbeta and 13 Jbeta primers. Method: immunoSEQ multiplex PCR; TCRdb's copy keeps in-frame clones and lacks some. This table holds 68,000 or so clones, 81% found once. The sample consisted of PBMCs. Every receptor here comes from a human donor in good health.

As DNA, the CDR3 is TGCGCCAGCACAAGCGGGCTTAGCACAGATACGCAGTATTTT. Amino acid sequence: CASTSGLSTDTQYF. The rearrangement uses TRBV5-1 and TRBJ2-3, with a tentative D call TRBD2 (6 bases). The germline V gene has CDR1 SGHRS and CDR2 YFSETQ. The CDR3 covers 14 residues. V was cut by 6 bases and J by 0 bases, with 11 bases left in between.

This sequence joins TRBV5-6 and TRBJ1-1; D is possibly TRBD1 (6 bases). In germline, CDR1 is SGHDT, CDR2 YYEEEE. Deletions cut 3 bases from V and 0 bases from J, with 12 bases between. The CDR3 has 15 residues. The CDR3 here is CASSSLQGLNTEAFF. CDR3 sequence (DNA): TGTGCCAGCAGCTCCCTACAGGGACTGAACACTGAAGCTTTCTTT.

The chain recombines TRBV9 with TRBJ2-1; 9 positions agree with TRBD2. Per germline, CDR1 SGDLS and CDR2 YYNGEE. V lost 0 bases to trimming and J lost 8 bases; unmatched junction nucleotides: 6. The CDR3 is 15 amino acids. The CDR3 DNA reads TGTGCCAGCAGCGTAGGCGGGGGGGCTTTGGATGAGCAGTTCTTC. Its protein product is CASSVGGGALDEQFF. The full variable domain, completed using reference TRBV9 and TRBJ2-1, is DSGVTQTPKHLITATGQRVTLRCSPRSGDLSVYWYQQSLDQGLQFLIQYYNGEERAKGNILERFSAQQFPDLHSELNLSSLELGDSALYFCASSVGGGALDEQFFGPGTRLTVL.

This clone was recorded a few times. This chain connects TRBV6-5 to TRBJ1-1, with 7 bases lining up with TRBD1. CDR1 is MNHEY and CDR2 is SVGAGI in the germline V gene. V lost 2 bases and J lost 0; bases outside the gene matches: 6. The CDR3 has 16 residues. Written as DNA, the CDR3 is TGTGCCAGCAGTTACCGACAGGGACGGATGAACACTGAAGCTTTCTTT. As protein: CASSYRQGRMNTEAFF.

The table lists this clone with a few counts. The chain joins TRBV18 to TRBJ1-4, with D possibly matching TRBD1 (5 bases). CDR1 is KGHSH and CDR2 is LQKENI in the germline V gene. The V end was cut by 6 bases, the J end by 8 bases, with 22 bases between. There are 16 residues in the CDR3. Written as DNA, the CDR3 is TGTGCCAGCTCCCAGGACATTGCCGCGAAGGGGGAAAAACTGTTTTTT. It translates to CASSQDIAAKGEKLFF.

The chain has TRBV11-1 and TRBJ1-1; maybe TRBD1 (5 bases). V lost 4 bases, J lost 7 bases, and 13 bases lay in between. The length of the CDR3 is 13 residues. Germline loops: CDR1 SGHAT, CDR2 FQDESV (reference sequence). The CDR3 loop reads CASSSQPTVEAFF. In DNA form, the CDR3 reads TGTGCCAGCAGCTCCCAACCGACAGTTGAAGCTTTCTTT.

V and J are TRBV2 and TRBJ1-1; D possibly corresponds to TRBD1 (5 bases). V dropped 6 bases and J dropped 11 bases, with 16 bases sitting between them. CDR1 and CDR2 (germline): SNHLY, FYNNEI. The CDR3 is 12 residues long. This chain's CDR3 is CASRLGEGKAFF. DNA for the CDR3: TGTGCCAGCAGGCTCGGGGAGGGGAAGGCTTTCTTT.

The chain couples TRBV19 to TRBJ1-1, with a tentative D call TRBD1 (5 bases). Germline V gene sequence: CDR1 LNHDA, CDR2 SQIVND (reference sequence). The germline V and J ends were trimmed by 5 bases and 0 bases, with 7 bases remaining between them. The CDR3 is 13 amino acids. The CDR3 nucleotides read TGTGCCAGTAGTGGGGGGGTGAACACTGAAGCTTTCTTT. This codes for CASSGGVNTEAFF.

V and J are TRBV7-8 and TRBJ2-3, with D uncertain. V was pared by 2 bases and J by 0 bases, with 9 bases between. Looked up from germline, CDR1 is SGHVS and CDR2 is FQNEAQ. The CDR3 extends over 15 amino acids. This CDR3 reads CASSLWPGSTDTQYF. Here the CDR3 DNA reads TGTGCCAGCAGCTTATGGCCCGGGAGCACAGATACGCAGTATTTT.

This chain uses TRBV28 with TRBJ2-7; 7 bases line up with TRBD2. Per germline, CDR1 MDHEN and CDR2 SYDVKM. J was trimmed by 1 base and V by 1 base; bases with no gene match: 13. This CDR3 comprises 18 residues. The CDR3 nucleotides read TGTGCCAGCAGTTTATCCCCCGGACTAGGGGCAATATCCTACGAGCAGTACTTC. Its translation: CASSLSPGLGAISYEQYF.

V usage is TRBV6-6 and J usage is TRBJ1-2; 7 bases are shared with TRBD1. The germline V gene encodes CDR1 MNHNY and CDR2 SVGAGI (reference sequence). The CDR3 totals 14 residues. After removal of 6 bases from V and 7 bases from J, the junction contained 11 bases not matched to a gene. The CDR3 loop reads CASRAQGLVRGYTF. CDR3 in DNA: TGTGCCAGCAGAGCACAGGGGTTGGTTCGTGGCTACACCTTC.

The chain combines TRBV11-2 with TRBJ1-1; no reliable D call. Between the trimmed V and J ends, which lost 3 bases and 0 bases, there was a span of 8 bases. Germline V gene lookup returns CDR1 SGHAT and CDR2 FQNNGV. The CDR3 spans 14 residues. CDR3 residues: CASSFGFLNTEAFF. The CDR3 nucleotides read TGTGCCAGCAGCTTCGGGTTCCTGAACACTGAAGCTTTCTTT. Variable domain in full (rest from reference TRBV11-2 and TRBJ1-1): EAGVAQSPRYKIIEKRQSVAFWCNPISGHATLYWYQQILGQGPKLLIQFQNNGVVDDSQLPKDRFSAERLKGVDSTLKIQPAKLEDSAVYLCASSFGFLNTEAFFGQGTRLTVV.

This clone was seen a handful of times. The chain joins TRBV18 to TRBJ2-7, with a weak D call TRBD1 (6 bases). Germline values: CDR1 KGHSH, CDR2 LQKENI. Trimming removed 4 bases at V and 0 bases at J, with 13 bases between. The CDR3 sequence is 15 residues long. This chain's CDR3 is CASSLTRDNSYEQYF. The CDR3 DNA sequence: TGTGCCAGCTCACTAACTCGGGACAACTCCTACGAGCAGTACTTC. The whole variable domain, remainder taken from reference TRBV18 and TRBJ2-7, is NAGVMQNPRHLVRRRGQEARLRCSPMKGHSHVYWYRQLPEEGLKFMVYLQKENIIDESGMPKERFSAEFPKEGPSILRIQQVVRGDSAAYFCASSLTRDNSYEQYFGPGTRLTVT.

With respect to this clone: This CDR3 is also generated by other DNA sequences in the sample. V and J are TRBV7-9 and TRBJ1-4; 9 bases line up with TRBD1. This CDR3 spans 14 amino acids. After removal of 5 bases from V and 8 bases from J, the junction contained 6 bases not matched to a gene. Germline CDR1 reads SEHNR; CDR2 reads FQNEAQ (reference sequence). CDR3 loop: CASSPGQGGEKLFF. The CDR3 region has the DNA TGTGCCAGCAGCCCGGGACAGGGAGGAGAAAAACTGTTTTTT.

This chain connects TRBV7-2 to TRBJ1-5; D is possibly TRBD1 (5 bases). The CDR3 has 16 residues. The V end lost 1 base, the J end lost 1 base, and 11 bases lay between the germline ends. Germline CDR1 is SGHTA and CDR2 is FQGNSA. The CDR3 coding sequence is TGTGCCAGCAGCTTAGGCAGGGCTTTCAGCAATCAGCCCCAGCATTTT. Translated, it gives CASSLGRAFSNQPQHF.

This rearrangement joins TRBV9 to TRBJ2-7, with 11 nucleotides matching TRBD2. This CDR3 has 16 amino acids. The V gene's germline CDR1 is SGDLS and CDR2 YYNGEE. V lost 0 bases to trimming and J lost 2 bases; unmatched junction nucleotides: 4. CDR3 region: CASSVVASGGTYEQYF. The DNA for the CDR3 is TGTGCCAGCAGCGTAGTGGCTAGCGGGGGGACCTACGAGCAGTACTTC.

This clone was counted only a few times. V is TRBV19 and J is TRBJ1-1, with 10 bases fitting TRBD1. The V and J ends lost 4 bases and 1 base, in that order; junction bases with no gene match: 3. The CDR3 is 15 amino acids. CDR1 and CDR2 from the germline V gene are LNHDA and SQIVND (reference sequence). The CDR3 sequence: CASSRQGARNTEAFF. CDR3 nucleotides: TGTGCCAGTAGTAGACAGGGGGCGCGGAACACTGAAGCTTTCTTT.

In DNA, the CDR3 is TGTGCCAGCAGTACTTACTACGAGCAGTACTTC. Protein product: CASSTYYEQYF. The chain carries TRBV6-5 and TRBJ2-7, with D uncertain. CDR3 size: 11 residues. V lost 5 bases and J 3 bases, leaving 5 bases between the germline ends. CDR1 MNHEY and CDR2 SVGAGI come from the germline V gene.

J is TRBJ2-3 and V is TRBV19; D perhaps matches TRBD2 (6 bases). Germline values: CDR1 LNHDA, CDR2 SQIVND (reference sequence). CDR3 length equals 14 residues. Trimming stripped 3 bases from V and 1 base from J, with 8 bases between. CDR3 sequence reads: CASSMGLGTDTQYF. CDR3 sequence (DNA): TGTGCCAGTAGTATGGGACTCGGCACAGATACGCAGTATTTT.

The chain has TRBV5-1 and TRBJ1-1; no reliable D call. Germline CDR1 reads SGHRS; CDR2 reads YFSETQ. The germline V and J ends were trimmed by 4 bases and 5 bases, with 9 bases remaining between them. This CDR3 is 12 amino acids long. In nucleotides, the CDR3 is TGCGCCAGCAGCGAGGTTGGTACTGAAGCTTTCTTT. Its protein product is CASSEVGTEAFF. The full variable domain, rest sourced from reference TRBV5-1 and TRBJ1-1, is KAGVTQTPRYLIKTRGQQVTLSCSPISGHRSVSWYQQTPGQGLQFLFEYFSETQRNKGNFPGRFSGRQFSNSRSEMNVSTLELGDSALYLCASSEVGTEAFFGQGTRLTVV.

The rearrangement joins TRBV28 to TRBJ1-2; 7 nucleotides match TRBD1. This CDR3 region has 11 residues. The V gene end was trimmed by 6 bases and the J gene end by 13 bases; junction bases not matched to a gene: 8. The germline V gene has CDR1 MDHEN and CDR2 SYDVKM. The CDR3 loop reads CASSPTGAPTF. The DNA for the CDR3 is TGTGCCAGCAGCCCCACAGGGGCCCCCACCTTC.

The rearrangement uses TRBV19 and TRBJ1-1, with D possibly matching TRBD1 (5 bases). Germline V gene lookup returns CDR1 LNHDA and CDR2 SQIVND (reference sequence). The CDR3 sequence is 15 residues long. Trimming took 5 bases from V and 1 from J, leaving 14 bases between them. Here the CDR3 reads CASSPKQGQNTEAFF. In DNA form, the CDR3 reads TGTGCCAGTAGTCCTAAACAAGGACAGAACACTGAAGCTTTCTTT. The whole variable domain, remainder taken from reference TRBV19 and TRBJ1-1, is DGGITQSPKYLFRKEGQNVTLSCEQNLNHDAMYWYRQDPGQGLRLIYYSQIVNDFQKGDIAEGYSVSREKKESFPLTVTSAQKNPTAFYLCASSPKQGQNTEAFFGQGTRLTVV.

This sequence joins TRBV13 and TRBJ2-1; no clear D. This CDR3 is built from 16 residues. Trimming left V 0 bases short and J 0 bases short, with 9 bases between. The V gene's germline CDR1 is PRHDT and CDR2 FYEKMQ (reference sequence). The CDR3 DNA reads as TGTGCCAGCAGCTTAGGCGACACCCGCTCCTACAATGAGCAGTTCTTC. It specifies CASSLGDTRSYNEQFF.

This sequence joins TRBV6-5 and TRBJ1-6; D not resolved. Trimming shortened V by 2 bases and J by 0 bases, and 8 bases separated the two germline ends. CDR1 and CDR2 (germline): MNHEY, SVGAGI. The CDR3 length is 16 residues. The CDR3 DNA is TGTGCCAGCAGTTACGGGCAGAGCTCCTATAATTCACCCCTCCACTTT. Its translation: CASSYGQSSYNSPLHF.